This T cell receptor (beta chain) appears in the sequencing data of a study of blood T cells in healthy people across ages. The V and J ends lost 2 bases and 4 bases, in that order; junction bases with no gene match: 4. Germline V lookup: CDR1 DFQATT, CDR2 SNEGSKA (reference sequence). This CDR3 contains 14 residues. A J-beta primer mix and a sample-barcoded 5' primer were used in a second PCR of about 6 to 12 cycles. With 12 random nucleotides, a template-switch adaptor tagged each individual cDNA molecule. One entry per CDR3 protein results from TCRdb running MiXCR on the 5' RACE reads. The sample has 1,800,000 or so distinct CDR3 sequences; roughly two fifths are singletons. About this clonotype: What it recognizes is unknown.

Study-wide findings and caveats: More naive CD4+ cells and higher diversity were found in long-lived than in aged donors.

Sequencing was carried out using blood. This clonotype was obtained from a human donor in good health. V gene TRBV20-1 combines with J gene TRBJ2-5, with 10 bases aligning to TRBD2. The CDR3 sequence is CSARIPSGGETQYF. In DNA, the CDR3 is TGCAGTGCTAGAATTCCTAGCGGGGGAGAGACCCAGTACTTC.